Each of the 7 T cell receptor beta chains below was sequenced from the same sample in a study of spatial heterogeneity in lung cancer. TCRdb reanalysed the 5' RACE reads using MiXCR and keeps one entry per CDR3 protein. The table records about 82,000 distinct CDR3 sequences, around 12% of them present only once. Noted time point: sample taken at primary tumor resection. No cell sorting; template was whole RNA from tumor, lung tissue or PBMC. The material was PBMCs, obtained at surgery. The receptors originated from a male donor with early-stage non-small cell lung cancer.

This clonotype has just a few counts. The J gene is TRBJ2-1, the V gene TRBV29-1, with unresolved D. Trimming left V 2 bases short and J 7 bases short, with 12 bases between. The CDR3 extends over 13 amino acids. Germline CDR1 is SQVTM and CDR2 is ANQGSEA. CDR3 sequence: CSVEKASKNEQFF. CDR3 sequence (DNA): TGCAGCGTTGAAAAGGCTAGTAAGAATGAGCAGTTCTTC.

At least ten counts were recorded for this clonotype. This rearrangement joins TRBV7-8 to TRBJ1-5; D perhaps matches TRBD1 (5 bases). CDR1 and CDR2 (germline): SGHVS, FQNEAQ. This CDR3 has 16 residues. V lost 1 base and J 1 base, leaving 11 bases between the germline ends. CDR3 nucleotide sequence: TGTGCCAGCAGCTTAGGTGGGGCAGTGAGCAATCAGCCCCAGCATTTT. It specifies CASSLGGAVSNQPQHF.

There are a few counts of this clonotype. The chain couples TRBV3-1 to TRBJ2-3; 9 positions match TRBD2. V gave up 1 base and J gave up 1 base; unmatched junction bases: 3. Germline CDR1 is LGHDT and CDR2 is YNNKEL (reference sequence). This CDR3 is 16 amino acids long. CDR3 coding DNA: TGTGCCAGCAGCCAAGTTAGCGGGAGTGGCACAGATACGCAGTATTTT. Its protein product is CASSQVSGSGTDTQYF.

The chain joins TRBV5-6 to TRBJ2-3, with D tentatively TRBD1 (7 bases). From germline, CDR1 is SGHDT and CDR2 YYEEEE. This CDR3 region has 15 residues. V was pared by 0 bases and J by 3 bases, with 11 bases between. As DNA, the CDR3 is TGTGCCAGCAGCTTGGTTGCAGGGGGGACAGATACGCAGTATTTT. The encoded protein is CASSLVAGGTDTQYF.

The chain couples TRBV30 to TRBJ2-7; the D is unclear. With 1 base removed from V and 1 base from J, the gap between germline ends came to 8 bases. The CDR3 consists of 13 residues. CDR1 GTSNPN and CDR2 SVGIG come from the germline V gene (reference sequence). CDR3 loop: CAWSDPASYEQYF. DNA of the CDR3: TGTGCCTGGAGTGACCCGGCGTCCTACGAGCAGTACTTC.

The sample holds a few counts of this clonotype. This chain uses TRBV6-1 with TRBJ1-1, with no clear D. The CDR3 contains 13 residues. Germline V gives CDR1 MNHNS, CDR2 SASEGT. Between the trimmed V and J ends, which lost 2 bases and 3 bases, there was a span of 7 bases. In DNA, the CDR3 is TGTGCCAGCAGTGAATACATGGACACTGAAGCTTTCTTT. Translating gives CASSEYMDTEAFF.

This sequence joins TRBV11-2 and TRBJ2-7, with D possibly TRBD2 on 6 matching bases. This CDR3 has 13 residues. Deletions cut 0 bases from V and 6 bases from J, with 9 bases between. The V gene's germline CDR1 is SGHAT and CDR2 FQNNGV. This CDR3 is CASSLDISGEQYF. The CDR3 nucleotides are TGTGCCAGCAGCTTAGATATTAGCGGCGAGCAGTACTTC.